Included here is one T cell receptor beta chain sequence, with context. Which antigen it targets is not known. No base-level quality is on record; no much larger clone is a single base apart. The sample belongs to a study of cytomegalovirus exposure and HLA in healthy donors (dated by TCRdb to 2015 to 2018). With regard to the full study: An earlier analysis of 587 of the donors reported approximately 270 Gb of sequence data and more than 90 million unique TCR beta sequences from about 179 million T cells. An early release covering about 600 HLA-typed donors comprised about 300 gigabases of sequencing data and around 80 million unique TCR sequences. Among the approximately 430 genotyped donors, around 79% belonged to the genetic ancestry cluster associated with self-reported Caucasian donors. The aim of the study was to test whether cataloging public T cell receptors could identify signatures of past pathogen exposure. Using immunosequencing, the study profiled T cell repertoires from fewer than 700 subjects and related those repertoires to cytomegalovirus serostatus. Besides the first cohort of roughly 640 subjects, a separate validation cohort made up of 120 different subjects was used. To predict cytomegalovirus infection status, the study combined high-throughput TCR immunosequencing, statistical association of individual TCRs with disease status, and machine learning. In a later analysis, previously published TCR beta repertoires from hundreds of donors were re-analyzed and high-resolution HLA genotyping was added so that TCR occurrence patterns could be studied. The later analysis used no new phenotypic data to find candidate immune exposures, relying instead on TCR beta sequences and their occurrence across donors. To decide whether each TCR beta V gene segment behaved as functional or pseudogenic, an earlier analysis of some 580 of the donors relied on high-throughput TCR beta sequencing. Alongside the repertoire data, information on donor age, sex, ethnicity and CMV serostatus was compiled. A later genetic analysis used genome-wide SNP genotypes for about three fifths of the roughly 700 donors, treating that subset as a discovery cohort. Every repertoire in the discovery cohort had been generated on one and the same sequencing platform. HLA typing included class I and class II loci at four-digit resolution. Typing coverage varied by locus: 629-630 donors for A, B, C, DRB1 and DQB1; some 520 for DQA1; about 570 for DPA1; approximately 490 for DPB1. Roughly 5 DR-DQ haplotypes were treated as single units for association and clustering because of strong linkage in the cohort. Among a few hundred genotyped donors of the cohort, an average of 235,054 unique TCR beta nucleotide sequences were sequenced per donor, roughly a sixth of them non-productive.

The V and J ends are trimmed by 2 bases and 2 bases, leaving 21 bases between them. Looking up the germline V gene yields CDR1 SGHRS and CDR2 YFSETQ. The cysteine opens and the phenylalanine closes a CDR3 of 18 amino acids. Only CDR3 DNA is held: 54 bases, read in frame from base 1. The cohort consisted of some 730 healthy bone marrow donors. All cohort members were sampled while nominally healthy, although unrecorded immune exposures were likely present. The donor was CMV seropositive and was included in the group of about 290 seropositive cohort members. Every donor gave a peripheral blood sample, and the peripheral blood mononuclear cells from that sample were used for TCR beta sequencing. The Qiagen DNeasy Blood Extraction Kit was used to extract genomic DNA from the blood cell samples. Library prep was done by the immunoSEQ multiplex PCR assay. The multiplex PCR relied on a mix of 60 forward primers for TCR Vbeta segments and 13 reverse primers for TCR Jbeta segments. A multiplex PCR assay on genomic DNA amplified the CDR3 region of rearranged TCR beta genes. On the Illumina HiSeq System, the amplified TCR beta libraries were sequenced as 87-base-pair reads. The source study handled its data this way. A later analysis tallied 70 million to 100 million unique TCR beta chains across the 640 or so repertoires, and about 12 million of those chains were shared by two or more donors. To remove PCR and sequencing errors, raw reads were error-corrected and collapsed into unique sequences using a nearest-neighbor algorithm that merged closely related sequences. CDR3 sequences were aligned to IMGT reference sequences to assign V, D and J gene segments. For a sequence to be retained, a match of at least six nucleotides to both a V gene segment and a J gene segment was required. Rearrangements were classified as productive when the CDR3 lacked stop codons and remained in frame with V and J, and all other rearrangements were classified as non-productive. CDR3 was defined according to IMGT convention as the region running from the second conserved V-encoded cysteine to the conserved J-encoded phenylalanine. In an earlier analysis of some 550 of the donors, sequences lacking an unambiguous match to a single V gene segment were excluded. An earlier analysis of a few hundred of the donors classified V segments as functional when productive rearrangements were above 56.7% and as segregating when the standard deviation between donors was above 5%. To diagnose cytomegalovirus status from the catalog of TCR beta chain sequences, a statistical classification framework was built. A later analysis assigned V and J genes by comparing TCR nucleotide sequences with IMGT/GENE-DB human TR gene sequences. The TCRdist pipeline was used in a later analysis to assign CDR3 sequences and most-parsimonious VDJ recombination scenarios. A later analysis defined each TCR beta chain by its CDR3 amino acid sequence plus V-gene family, and excluded reads lacking a unique V-gene family. To address suspected cross-contamination and a sequencing artifact, a later analysis removed under 600 highly shared, low-generation-probability nucleotide sequences. A later analysis calculated a clonal expansion index for each public chain from normalized within-repertoire ranks of inferred template counts. In a later analysis, generation probabilities were computed using a VDJ recombination model fitted to out-of-frame rearrangements, and the results were checked against IGoR. A later analysis scored TCR-TCR, TCR-HLA and TCR-CMV co-occurrence with hypergeometric tests, applying a repertoire-size bias correction to TCR pairs. To estimate false discovery rates, a later analysis permuted the HLA or CMV assignments 20 times. In a later analysis, co-occurring TCRs were grouped with DBSCAN, and TCRdist sequence similarity was added when clustering was performed within HLA-allele-positive subsets. Repertoires with fewer than 30,000 or more than 120,000 public chains were left out of co-occurrence clustering, as were five repertoires with anomalous nucleotide sharing. TCRdb's version of the immuneACCESS table is confined to in-frame rearrangements and falls short of the full clone set. An unresolved V gene accounts for under half of the shortfall where checked; the remainder is of unknown origin. V, J and clone size derive from that table, while D and trimming were established from the DNA sequence. In this sample the table shows 100,000 or so clones, over 70% of which occur a single time. Roughly 8.6% of the sample is taken by the ten largest.

Paper-wide results and their limitations: A later analysis found that HLA-associated TCR beta chains were more clonally expanded and had lower generation probabilities than equally common non-associated chains. A further reported finding was that TCR beta sequences accurately predicted the HLA-A and HLA-B alleles for most subjects in the first cohort. A cluster of highly shared sequence variants was judged likely to be a technical artifact of the sequencing pipeline. According to a later analysis, TCR association rates differed among HLA loci, with DRB1 alleles showing the most associated TCRs and HLA-C alleles showing the fewest. Sequencing depth was assumed to be roughly uniform across donors in the presence/absence analyses, though that assumption may not hold. In a later genetic analysis, fewer N-insertions in productive TCRs were reported among donors in an Asian-associated ancestry cluster than the roughly 700-donor mean. The study gave a list of about 160 TCR beta chains associated with cytomegalovirus. The earlier analysis of 587 of the donors excluded fewer than 20 rarely observed V segments, including chromosome 9 orphons, because counts were too low. CMV serostatus was the only immune exposure information available for the cohort. Because some donors lacked HLA typing at each locus, the association tests relied only on the typed subset. A later analysis reported that several top co-occurrence clusters appeared linked to parvovirus B19, influenza, CMV and Epstein-Barr virus. Broadly in line with IMGT annotations, most TCR beta V segments showed up in productive rearrangements about 87% or about 30% of the time in an earlier analysis of several hundred of the donors. Cytomegalovirus status was reported to be diagnosed by the classifier with high specificity and sensitivity in both the original and validation cohorts. Assigning TCR associations to individual alleles was difficult when HLA alleles, especially DR and DQ, strongly co-occurred. Because the 87-base-pair reads could not distinguish some IMGT-functional V segments, including TRBV6-2 and TRBV6-3, those segments were excluded. Most TCR sequences were observed very rarely across donors, whereas some public TCRs were present in many individuals. In vitro tests confirmed that a few of the cytomegalovirus-associated TCR beta chains recognize cytomegalovirus antigens. This cohort had only TCR beta chains sequenced, and the lack of alpha or paired-chain data limited which features could be detected. V-gene and J-gene trimming of TCR beta chains was associated with a missense DCLRE1C variant in a later genetic analysis, and the association was replicated in an independent cohort. A later analysis found that most CMV-associated TCR beta chains appeared HLA-restricted, with HLA associations seemingly driven largely by CMV exposure. A later analysis associated about 16,000 TCR beta sequences with specific HLA alleles at a false discovery rate of 0.05. The authors suggested that the approach could potentially be generalized to other disease states and immunological phenotypes. Linkage disequilibrium might explain the correlated functional status among segregating V segments, but an unknown experimental factor could not be excluded.

The V and J genes are TRBV5-1 and TRBJ2-3; the D gene is possibly TRBD2, with 6 bases matching. Material for sequencing was PBMCs. This clonotype originated in a woman aged 40 to 50 in good health and CMV-seropositive. The bases read TGCGCCAGCAGCTTCCCCTCCTTGGAGCGGGTGATCACAGATACGCAGTATTTT. Its protein reads: CASSFPSLERVITDTQYF.